This T cell receptor beta chain was recorded in a study of T cells in Graves' hyperthyroidism and ophthalmopathy. General study findings and limits: Most thyroid clonotypes that were expanded above 0.001 also turned up in blood. In validation, the model predicted ophthalmopathy. These predictions came a median about 6.2 months before onset. A 13 V-J model separated ophthalmopathy from stable hyperthyroidism.

Diagnosis relied on clinical symptoms, serum thyroxine and TRAb, thyroid ultrasound and orbital computed tomography. Germline values: CDR1 SEHNR, CDR2 FQNEAQ (reference sequence). This CDR3 has 13 residues. The V end was cut by 5 bases, the J end by 9 bases, with 16 bases between. With respect to this clonotype: Its cognate antigen is unknown.

RNA transcripts provided the source from which TCR beta CDR3 regions were amplified. First-round RT-PCR targeting the TCR CDR3 was performed with the HTBI primer set. MiXCR, run by TCRdb on the multiplex PCR reads, gives a single entry per CDR3 protein. This sample has about 510,000 distinct CDR3 sequences, with approximately 48% found just once. V gene TRBV7-9 combines with J gene TRBJ2-5; D unresolved. The source of this sequence is an adult woman with Graves' disease, either hyperthyroidism or ophthalmopathy (not recorded which). The specimen was peripheral blood or thyroid tissue (not recorded which). This chain's CDR3 is CASSPTVGEAQYF. Here the CDR3 DNA reads TGTGCCAGCAGCCCCACAGTTGGGGAAGCCCAGTACTTC.